These 29 T cell receptor beta chains came from one sample sequenced in a study of shared clonotypes between healthy human individuals. The method was immunoSEQ multiplex PCR; TCRdb's version includes in-frame clones alone and lacks a portion of them. The table lists nearly 750,000 clones, just under 75% of them singletons. The sequencing input was memory CD4+ T cells sorted from blood. As for subset: CD45RA-negative fraction. The receptor source for this set is a woman younger than 45 in good health.

There are a few counts of this clone. Other DNA sequences in this specimen translate into the identical CDR3. The J gene is TRBJ2-3, the V gene TRBV5-4, with 7 positions matching TRBD2. The trim removed 0 bases at V and 7 bases at J, leaving 5 bases unmatched. From germline, CDR1 is SGHNT and CDR2 YYREEE (reference sequence). The CDR3 consists of 14 residues. This chain's CDR3 is CASSLGGSGNTQYF. CDR3 coding DNA: TGTGCCAGCAGCTTGGGCGGGAGTGGTAATACGCAGTATTTT.

This clone was counted once. The chain recombines TRBV29-1 with TRBJ2-5; TRBD2 is a possible D gene (5 bases). TRBJ2-7 explains the end of the DNA better; the J call may be wrong. CDR3 length: 12 amino acids. CDR1 and CDR2 (germline): SQVTM, ANQGSEA. The CDR3 DNA reads TGCAGCGTTAGCGGCTCCTCCTACGAGCAGTACTTC. This encodes CSVSGSSYEQYF.

The gene calls are TRBV9 and TRBJ2-7; 8 positions agree with TRBD1. Germline V gene sequence: CDR1 SGDLS, CDR2 YYNGEE. The length of the CDR3 is 13 residues. Trimming cost V 4 bases and J 7 bases; bases outside gene matches: 7. This chain's CDR3 is CASSKDRVGEQYF. The CDR3 DNA reads as TGTGCCAGCAGCAAGGACAGGGTGGGGGAGCAGTACTTC.

In its sample, this clone was seen once. The chain employs TRBV11-3 and TRBJ2-1, with 8 positions matching TRBD2. Germline V CDR1 and CDR2: SGHNT, YENEEA. The CDR3 length is 14 residues. V lost 8 bases, J lost 5 bases, and 8 bases stayed unmatched. The CDR3 region has the DNA TGTGCCAGCTCGTGGGGGACTAGAGACAATGAGCAGTTCTTC. Amino acids: CASSWGTRDNEQFF.

The table lists this clone with a few counts. This rearrangement joins TRBV25-1 to TRBJ2-3; TRBD1 is a possible D gene (7 bases). The CDR3 extends over 17 amino acids. Germline V gives CDR1 MGHDK, CDR2 SYGVNS. Trimming stripped 4 bases from V and 5 bases from J, with 22 bases between. The CDR3 DNA follows: TGTGCCAGCAGTGCCCAGGGGGGTCAGCGGGCCAAAGATACGCAGTATTTT. Its protein is CASSAQGGQRAKDTQYF.

The chain recombines TRBV28 with TRBJ2-7, with D possibly TRBD1 on 7 matching bases. Between the trimmed V and J ends, which lost 2 bases and 4 bases, there was a span of 12 bases. This CDR3 has 14 residues. Germline CDR1 MDHEN, CDR2 SYDVKM. This CDR3 is CASSLGGGRYEQYF. The CDR3 DNA reads TGTGCCAGCAGTTTAGGAGGGGGCCGGTACGAGCAGTACTTC.

This clone was seen repeatedly, ten times or more. The rearrangement joins TRBV9 to TRBJ2-3, with TRBD1 as a possible D gene (5 bases). Per germline, CDR1 SGDLS and CDR2 YYNGEE. The CDR3 sequence is 17 residues long. V was cut by 3 bases and J by 0 bases, with 17 bases left in between. CDR3 coding DNA: TGTGCCAGCAGCGCCAGGTTCGGCAGGGATAGCACAGATACGCAGTATTTT. It encodes CASSARFGRDSTDTQYF.

The rearrangement joins TRBV27 to TRBJ2-7; TRBD2 agrees at 8 bases. V was pared by 5 bases and J by 0 bases, with 12 bases of the junction left unmatched. This CDR3 spans 17 amino acids. Germline V gives CDR1 MNHEY, CDR2 SMNVEV (reference sequence). The CDR3 bases are TGTGCCAGCAGTCGTGAGTGGGGTAGCGGGAACTCCTACGAGCAGTACTTC. This gives the protein CASSREWGSGNSYEQYF.

CDR3 coding DNA: TGCGCCAGCCGCTCTGGGAGGCACTACAATGAGCAGTTCTTC. Translating it yields CASRSGRHYNEQFF. This chain joins TRBV4-1 and TRBJ2-1, with D maybe TRBD2 (6 bases). The ends were cut back, 8 bases at V and 3 bases at J, with 14 bases in the middle. The CDR3 loop spans 14 amino acids. Germline loops: CDR1 MGHRA, CDR2 YSYEKL.

The chain carries TRBV5-1 and TRBJ2-5, with 7 bases identical to TRBD2. The CDR3 sequence is 15 residues long. Germline CDR1 and CDR2: SGHRS and YFSETQ. With V trimmed by 4 bases and J by 2 bases, 8 bases remained unmatched. The CDR3 coding sequence is TGCGCCAGCAGCCCATTCACTAGCGATCAAGAGACCCAGTACTTC. This codes for CASSPFTSDQETQYF.

In this sample, this clone turned up once. The chain couples TRBV11-3 to TRBJ2-7, with D perhaps being TRBD1 or TRBD2 (6 bases each). Germline V gene data show CDR1 as SGHNT and CDR2 as YENEEA. The V and J ends lost 6 bases and 5 bases respectively, with 20 bases between them. The length of the CDR3 is 15 residues. The CDR3 bases are TGTGCCAGCAGATTCAGAACGGGGGCGCGGGACGAGCAGTACTTC. Translation gives CASRFRTGARDEQYF.

For this clone: Possible read error: a much larger clone is one base away. V usage is TRBV5-1 and J usage is TRBJ1-1; D is ambiguous. The CDR3 is 13 amino acids. V lost 1 base and J lost 1, with 5 bases in between. Germline CDR1 and CDR2: SGHRS and YFSETQ. The CDR3 DNA is TGCGCCAGCAGCTTGTTCGAGAACACTGAAGCTTTCTTT. Encoded protein: CASSLFENTEAFF.

This clone was seen only once. This chain connects TRBV10-3 to TRBJ1-1; D call uncertain. The germline V and J ends were trimmed by 3 bases and 0 bases, with 8 bases remaining between them. The length of the CDR3 is 14 residues. Germline CDR1 and CDR2: ENHRY and SYGVKD. Here the CDR3 reads CAISEFQMNTEAFF. The CDR3 nucleotides read TGTGCCATCAGTGAATTCCAGATGAACACTGAAGCTTTCTTT.

This clone was counted only a few times. This rearrangement joins TRBV29-1 to TRBJ2-4, with D uncertain. V was pared by 0 bases and J by 6 bases, with 9 bases between. CDR3 size: 13 residues. The germline V gene has CDR1 SQVTM and CDR2 ANQGSEA. The CDR3 here is CSVEDYTRNIQYF. In DNA, the CDR3 is TGCAGCGTTGAAGACTATACCAGAAACATTCAGTACTTC.

This chain uses TRBV5-1 with TRBJ2-5; D unresolved. CDR3 length: 15 amino acids. V gave up 5 bases and J gave up 1 base, with 15 bases separating them. Germline CDR1 SGHRS, CDR2 YFSETQ. CDR3 DNA sequence: TGCGCCAGCAGATCCTCGTCGGCAGGCCAAGAGACCCAGTACTTC. This codes for CASRSSSAGQETQYF.

The chain is built from TRBV11-2 and TRBJ2-5; D is perhaps TRBD2 (5 bases). V was clipped by 1 base and J by 10 bases, with 16 bases between them. Germline lookup yields CDR1 SGHAT and CDR2 FQNNGV. This CDR3 is built from 14 residues. The CDR3 region is CASSLGVSPAGQYF. As DNA, the CDR3 is TGTGCCAGCAGCTTAGGCGTATCGCCCGCGGGCCAGTACTTC.

The J gene is TRBJ1-4, the V gene TRBV4-1; a weak D match, TRBD1 (6 bases). The CDR3 length is 15 residues. The V gene's germline CDR1 is MGHRA and CDR2 YSYEKL. With 5 bases removed from V and 6 bases from J, the gap between germline ends came to 16 bases. Here the CDR3 DNA reads TGCGCCAGCAGCAGCCGGCTGGGGGCGGATGAAAAACTGTTTTTT. Translating it yields CASSSRLGADEKLFF.

With respect to this clone: The sample carries other DNA sequences with the same CDR3. V gene TRBV7-8 combines with J gene TRBJ1-1; D gene uncertain. Between the trimmed V and J ends, which lost 4 bases and 3 bases, there was a span of 9 bases. The germline V gene has CDR1 SGHVS and CDR2 FQNEAQ. The CDR3 totals 13 residues. This CDR3 is CASSSQRDTEAFF. The CDR3 DNA is TGTGCCAGCAGCTCGCAAAGGGACACTGAAGCTTTCTTT.

The chain combines TRBV30 with TRBJ1-3; D remains unclear. The germline CDR1 and CDR2 sequences are GTSNPN and SVGIG (reference sequence). The length of the CDR3 is 13 residues. Trimming left V 1 base short and J 2 bases short, with 6 bases between. As DNA, the CDR3 is TGTGCCTGGAGTGGAGGGCCTGGAAACACCATATATTTT. The encoded protein is CAWSGGPGNTIYF.

This sequence joins TRBV20-1 and TRBJ2-7; D gene uncertain. The CDR3 is made up of 11 amino acids. CDR1 DFQATT and CDR2 SNEGSKA come from the germline V gene (reference sequence). Trimming took 0 bases from V and 12 from J, leaving 12 bases between them. CDR3 region: CSARDSKLWYF. The CDR3 DNA follows: TGCAGTGCTAGAGATAGTAAGTTGTGGTACTTC.

The chain employs TRBV2 and TRBJ1-5, with 11 bases fitting TRBD1. The CDR3 contains 15 residues. V lost 7 bases and J lost 1; bases outside the gene matches: 3. Germline CDR1 and CDR2: SNHLY and FYNNEI. CDR3 sequence (DNA): TGTGCCAGCAAACGGGACAGGGGGAGCAATCAGCCCCAGCATTTT. Protein: CASKRDRGSNQPQHF.

In DNA, the CDR3 is TGTGCCAGCTCCCCTGAGTCGGGAGCTGGAAACACCATATATTTT. Translation gives CASSPESGAGNTIYF. The chain joins TRBV18 to TRBJ1-3; D remains unclear. Germline CDR1 reads KGHSH; CDR2 reads LQKENI. The CDR3 loop spans 15 amino acids. V shed 6 bases and J shed 2 bases, with 14 bases lying between them.

As regards this clone: This CDR3 is also generated by other DNA sequences in the sample. The rearrangement uses TRBV9 and TRBJ2-3, with D unresolved. V was cut by 0 bases and J by 5 bases, with 4 bases left in between. Germline CDR1 and CDR2: SGDLS and YYNGEE. The CDR3 runs 12 residues. CDR3 DNA sequence: TGTGCCAGCAGCGTAGGGCTAGATACGCAGTATTTT. Translation gives CASSVGLDTQYF.

The chain combines TRBV6-1 with TRBJ2-2; D perhaps matches TRBD1 (6 bases). The CDR3 length is 14 residues. The V gene lost 10 bases and the J gene lost 1 base, with 13 bases spanning the gap. Germline loops: CDR1 MNHNS, CDR2 SASEGT. CDR3 in amino acids: CATQGQKNTGELFF. The CDR3 coding sequence is TGTGCCACTCAGGGACAAAAGAACACCGGGGAGCTGTTTTTT.

The V call is TRBV12-5, the J call TRBJ2-3; D might be TRBD1 (5 bases). V gave up 0 bases and J gave up 0 bases, with 10 bases separating them. The germline V gene encodes CDR1 LGHNT and CDR2 FRNRAP. The CDR3 is 16 amino acids. The CDR3 region has the DNA TGTGCTAGTGGTTTGGTACTTAGGGGAAGCACAGATACGCAGTATTTT. Translating gives CASGLVLRGSTDTQYF.

This sequence joins TRBV7-2 and TRBJ2-7; maybe TRBD2 (6 bases). CDR1 SGHTA and CDR2 FQGNSA come from the germline V gene. This CDR3 comprises 14 residues. V was shortened by 3 bases and J by 3 bases, with 12 bases between the two germline ends. The CDR3 loop is CASSLDYSSYEQYF. Written as DNA, the CDR3 is TGTGCCAGCAGCTTGGACTATTCCAGCTACGAGCAGTACTTC.

This chain joins TRBV14 and TRBJ1-1; 8 nucleotides align to TRBD1. V shed 1 base and J 4 bases; nucleotides not matched to a gene: 11. The CDR3 loop spans 17 amino acids. The germline V gene encodes CDR1 SGHDN and CDR2 FVKESK. The CDR3 DNA reads as TGTGCCAGCAGCCAAGCCCATGGACAGGGCTCGAGCACTGAAGCTTTCTTT. Translated, it gives CASSQAHGQGSSTEAFF.

The chain recombines TRBV7-2 with TRBJ2-7, with 10 bases identical to TRBD2. The germline V gene encodes CDR1 SGHTA and CDR2 FQGNSA. Trimming removed 5 bases from V and 4 bases from J; junction bases left unmatched: 2. The CDR3 is 13 residues long. The CDR3 DNA reads as TGTGCCAGCAGCCGGGGACTAGCGTACGAGCAGTACTTC. Residues: CASSRGLAYEQYF.

The V and J genes are TRBV7-9 and TRBJ1-1; TRBD1 might be the D (5 bases). V shed 6 bases and J shed 5 bases, with 13 bases lying between them. This CDR3 contains 13 residues. CDR1 SEHNR and CDR2 FQNEAQ come from the germline V gene (reference sequence). The CDR3 nucleotides read TGTGCCAGCAGTGGACAAGATGGGACTGAAGCTTTCTTT. Residues: CASSGQDGTEAFF.